The present entry profiles one T cell receptor beta chain with its context. Its antigen remains unknown. TCRdb re-analyzed the 5' RACE reads; it lists each CDR3 protein once, without DNA. The ten most abundant clones cover approximately 6.8% of a sample with 400,000 to 550,000 distinct CDR3 sequences. The data derive from a study of T cells expressing NK-cell markers. For the study at large: All TCR beta repertoires analysed originated from sorted CD3+CD56+NKG2C+, CD3+CD56+NKG2C- and CD3+CD56-NKG2C+ T cells. There were seven HCMV-seropositive donors and one seronegative donor among the eight sequenced. Broader study findings: Where a handful of donors were concerned, these clonotypes also led the CD3+CD56-NKG2C+ fraction. NKG2C+ dominant clonotype frequencies in over 5 donors were roughly 1.0-8% of CD8+ T cells.

CDR1 and CDR2 from the germline V gene are SGHNT and YYREEE (reference sequence). CDR3 length: 14 amino acids. Sample: blood T cells: a sorted CD56 or NKG2C T cell subset, CD4+ or CD8+ T cells, or bulk PBMC T cells (not recorded which). This TCR was sampled from a woman between 18 and 75 years old in good health. V is TRBV5-4 and J is TRBJ2-7; TCRdb's D call of TRBD1 is untestable without DNA. The CDR3 spells CASSLSGKPYEQYF.